This TCR beta chain originates from a study of blood T cell repertoires in COVID-19. The wider study: Specimens from acute and convalescent COVID-19 originated in the United States, Italy and Spain. In each case, the material was cDNA or gDNA derived from T cells, B-cell-depleted T cells, or PBMCs.

CDR3 length: 14 residues. With 3 bases removed from V and 9 bases from J, the gap between germline ends came to 15 bases. CDR1 is MRHNA and CDR2 is SNTAGT in the germline V gene. Profiled with immunoSEQ multiplex PCR; TCRdb holds only in-frame clones, not every one. Among some 140,000 clones listed, approximately 83% were seen once. Sequenced input: peripheral blood. The sequence was collected from a woman between 55 and 75 years old with acute or convalescent COVID-19. The chain joins TRBV6-4 to TRBJ1-5, with D possibly being TRBD1 (5 bases). For the CDR3, the DNA is TGTGCCAGCAGTGAAACGGGGGGAGGAGGGCCCCAGCATTTT. This gives the protein CASSETGGGGPQHF.